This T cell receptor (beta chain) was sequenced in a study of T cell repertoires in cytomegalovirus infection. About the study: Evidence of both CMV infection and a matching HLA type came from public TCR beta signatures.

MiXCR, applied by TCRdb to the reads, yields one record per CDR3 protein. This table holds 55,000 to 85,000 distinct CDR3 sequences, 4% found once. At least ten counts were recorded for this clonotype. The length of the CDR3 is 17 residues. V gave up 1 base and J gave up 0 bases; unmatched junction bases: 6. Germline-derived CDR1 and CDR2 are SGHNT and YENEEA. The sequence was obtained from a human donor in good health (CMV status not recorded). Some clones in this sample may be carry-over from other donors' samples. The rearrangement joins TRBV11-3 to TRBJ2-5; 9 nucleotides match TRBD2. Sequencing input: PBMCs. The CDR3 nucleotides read TGTGCCAGCAGCTTAGTGCTAGCGGGATGGTACCAAGAGACCCAGTACTTC. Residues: CASSLVLAGWYQETQYF.